Each of the 30 T cell receptor beta chains below was sequenced from the same sample in a study of memory CD4+ T cells and cytomegalovirus serostatus. Here immunoSEQ multiplex PCR was the method, and the copy in TCRdb shows in-frame clones only, minus some. This table holds 25,000 or so clones, 60% to 85% found once. Single viable CD3+CD4+CD8-CD45RO+ cells were sorted as the memory CD4+ T cells. Sequenced material: memory CD4+ T cells from blood. All receptors derive from an adult in good health and CMV-seronegative.

This clone was seen more than once but under ten times. The chain links TRBV4-3 to TRBJ1-1, with D perhaps matching TRBD1 (5 bases). V gave up 0 bases and J gave up 3 bases, with 11 bases separating them. The germline V gene has CDR1 LGHNA and CDR2 YSLEER. CDR3 length: 15 amino acids. The CDR3 loop reads CASSQDARRDTEAFF. The CDR3 coding sequence is TGCGCCAGCAGCCAAGATGCCCGCAGGGACACTGAAGCTTTCTTT.

In its sample, this clone was seen once. The J gene is TRBJ2-1, the V gene TRBV10-3; D is unclear. Trimming removed 1 base at V and 8 bases at J, with 6 bases between. This CDR3 region has 12 residues. Germline assignment: CDR1 ENHRY and CDR2 SYGVKD. The CDR3 loop reads CAISELGDEQFF. CDR3 in DNA: TGTGCCATCAGTGAGTTGGGCGATGAGCAGTTCTTC.

This clone appeared a single time. The chain employs TRBV19 and TRBJ2-3, with TRBD1 matching 10 bases. CDR3 length equals 14 residues. J gave up 0 bases and V 9 bases, and 3 bases lay outside the gene matches. CDR1 is LNHDA and CDR2 is SQIVND in the germline V gene (reference sequence). The CDR3 DNA follows: TGTGCCAGCGCGGACAGGGGGAGCACAGATACGCAGTATTTT. It specifies CASADRGSTDTQYF.

This clone was recorded a few times. The chain recombines TRBV6-1 with TRBJ1-2; D is perhaps TRBD1 (5 bases). The germline CDR1 and CDR2 sequences are MNHNS and SASEGT. Between the trimmed V and J ends, which lost 4 bases and 4 bases, there was a span of 10 bases. This CDR3 contains 13 residues. The CDR3 DNA follows: TGTGCCAGCAGTGTAGACAGATCCTATGGCTACACCTTC. Its translation: CASSVDRSYGYTF.

The V call is TRBV28, the J call TRBJ2-3, with 8 bases that match TRBD1. Germline V lookup: CDR1 MDHEN, CDR2 SYDVKM. This CDR3 has 14 residues. V was clipped by 5 bases and J by 8 bases; unmatched bases: 9. In nucleotides, the CDR3 is TGTGCCAGCAGTCGTGACAGGGGACAAGGTACGCAGTATTTT. Protein sequence: CASSRDRGQGTQYF.

The chain couples TRBV7-8 to TRBJ1-1; 11 bases line up with TRBD1. The CDR3 runs to 14 residues. Germline CDR1 is SGHVS and CDR2 is FQNEAQ. The junction had 1 base not matched to a gene; V was cut back by 3 bases and J by 4 bases. CDR3 DNA: TGTGCCAGCAGCTTTGGGACAGGGGGCACTGAAGCTTTCTTT. It is translated as CASSFGTGGTEAFF.

This chain uses TRBV18 with TRBJ2-1; a possible D gene is TRBD1 (6 bases). Trimming stripped 3 bases from V and 5 bases from J, with 14 bases between. Germline V CDR1 and CDR2: KGHSH, LQKENI. The CDR3 has 15 residues. The CDR3 bases are TGTGCCAGCTCACCTCCCGGGACACTCCACAATGAGCAGTTCTTC. It encodes CASSPPGTLHNEQFF.

This chain uses TRBV10-3 with TRBJ2-3; 9 nucleotides agree with TRBD2. Germline loops: CDR1 ENHRY, CDR2 SYGVKD. V was pared by 11 bases and J by 2 bases, with 8 bases of the junction left unmatched. The CDR3 loop spans 14 amino acids. CDR3 DNA sequence: TGTGCCGTCGCTAGCGGGGTGATCACAGATACGCAGTATTTT. This gives the protein CAVASGVITDTQYF.

With respect to this clone: In the same sample, other DNA sequences code for this CDR3. V gene TRBV11-2 combines with J gene TRBJ2-3; D unresolved. In germline, CDR1 is SGHAT, CDR2 FQNNGV. The length of the CDR3 is 12 residues. V gave up 5 bases and J gave up 2 bases, with 5 bases separating them. CDR3: CASSPYTDTQYF. The DNA of the CDR3 is TGTGCCAGCAGCCCTTACACAGATACGCAGTATTTT.

In this sample, this clone turned up a few times. The chain uses TRBV15 and TRBJ2-6; D call uncertain. Germline CDR1 and CDR2: LNHNV and YYDKDF (reference sequence). V lost 3 bases and J lost 1, with 7 bases in between. The CDR3 loop spans 15 amino acids. The CDR3 nucleotides read TGTGCCACCAGCAGCCGAGGATCTGGGGCCAACGTCCTGACTTTC. This translates into CATSSRGSGANVLTF.

V gene TRBV10-3 combines with J gene TRBJ2-1; 8 bases agree with TRBD2. The junction had 3 bases not matched to a gene; V was cut back by 10 bases and J by 1 base. The CDR3 runs 13 residues. In germline, CDR1 is ENHRY, CDR2 SYGVKD. The CDR3 bases are TGTGCCACCACTAGCGGATCCTACAATGAGCAGTTCTTC. Amino acid sequence: CATTSGSYNEQFF.

This clone was seen only a few times. The rearrangement links TRBV7-2 to TRBJ2-2; D is undetermined. Germline values: CDR1 SGHTA, CDR2 FQGNSA. V was trimmed by 4 bases and J by 8 bases, leaving 11 bases between them. The CDR3 is 13 amino acids. DNA of the CDR3: TGTGCCAGCAGCTCGACCCTGGTGGGGGAGCTGTTTTTT. Translated, it gives CASSSTLVGELFF.

This clone was seen only a few times. The chain carries TRBV7-2 and TRBJ1-5, with D hard to call. Germline lookup yields CDR1 SGHTA and CDR2 FQGNSA. The length of the CDR3 is 15 residues. V dropped 4 bases and J dropped 0 bases, with 10 bases sitting between them. The chain's CDR3 is CASSWGWGSNQPQHF. CDR3 sequence (DNA): TGTGCCAGCAGCTGGGGATGGGGTAGCAATCAGCCCCAGCATTTT.

V and J are TRBV4-1 and TRBJ2-2; 10 bases match TRBD2. Trimming took 4 bases from V and 2 from J; bases not matched to a gene: 7. Germline CDR1 MGHRA, CDR2 YSYEKL. CDR3 size: 17 residues. CDR3 coding DNA: TGCGCCAGCAGCCCGTCAGGACTAGCGGCAAACACCGGGGAGCTGTTTTTT. Residues: CASSPSGLAANTGELFF.

V and J are TRBV7-8 and TRBJ2-3; TRBD2 agrees at 7 bases. This CDR3 is built from 15 residues. Germline V lookup: CDR1 SGHVS, CDR2 FQNEAQ. Trimming cost V 2 bases and J 3 bases; bases outside gene matches: 5. The CDR3: CASSLFNGGTDTQYF. CDR3 nucleotide sequence: TGTGCCAGCAGCTTATTTAACGGGGGGACAGATACGCAGTATTTT.

This chain joins TRBV7-2 and TRBJ1-2, with a tentative D call TRBD1 (6 bases). The CDR3 sequence is 15 residues long. The V end was cut by 5 bases, the J end by 2 bases, with 15 bases between. CDR1 is SGHTA and CDR2 is FQGNSA in the germline V gene. The CDR3 protein is CASSPRTAFNYGYTF. CDR3 coding DNA: TGTGCCAGCAGCCCCCGGACAGCATTCAACTATGGCTACACCTTC. Together with reference TRBV7-2 and TRBJ1-2, the CDR3 gives the full variable domain: GAGVSQSPSNKVTEKGKDVELRCDPISGHTALYWYRQSLGQGLEFLIYFQGNSAPDKSGLPSDRFSAERTGGSVSTLTIQRTQQEDSAVYLCASSPRTAFNYGYTFGSGTRLTVV.

The V and J genes are TRBV2 and TRBJ1-4; D is unclear. Germline CDR1 is SNHLY and CDR2 is FYNNEI. This CDR3 comprises 14 residues. V was trimmed by 3 bases and J by 0 bases, leaving 5 bases between them. CDR3 nucleotide sequence: TGTGCCAGCAGTGAGACTACAACTAATGAAAAACTGTTTTTT. Residues: CASSETTTNEKLFF.

This clone was picked up one time. The V call is TRBV27, the J call TRBJ1-4; 10 nucleotides agree with TRBD1. CDR1 MNHEY and CDR2 SMNVEV come from the germline V gene (reference sequence). The CDR3 consists of 17 residues. V gave up 7 bases and J gave up 0 bases; unmatched junction bases: 8. CDR3 nucleotide sequence: TGTGCCAGCAAAGGAACGGACAGGGGGACAACTAATGAAAAACTGTTTTTT. This gives the protein CASKGTDRGTTNEKLFF.

This clone was seen a few times. The rearrangement uses TRBV6-1 and TRBJ1-1; D is undetermined. Germline CDR1 MNHNS, CDR2 SASEGT. There are 11 residues in the CDR3. The ends were cut back, 6 bases at V and 6 bases at J, with 8 bases in the middle. The CDR3 DNA reads as TGTGCCAGCAGCCGCGGCCCTGAAGCTTTCTTT. This translates into CASSRGPEAFF.

This clone was seen a few times. This chain joins TRBV9 and TRBJ2-7; perhaps TRBD1 as D (6 bases). CDR1 and CDR2 (germline): SGDLS, YYNGEE. V gave up 0 bases and J gave up 2 bases, with 12 bases separating them. CDR3 length: 15 residues. The CDR3 coding sequence is TGTGCCAGCAGCGTAGGGCAGGGGAGTCCCTACGAGCAGTACTTC. Its protein product is CASSVGQGSPYEQYF.

V and J are TRBV6-6 and TRBJ2-3; 10 bases map to TRBD2. Trimming at V came to 6 bases and at J to 4 bases, leaving 4 bases not matched to a gene. CDR1 is MNHNY and CDR2 is SVGAGI in the germline V gene (reference sequence). The CDR3 covers 14 residues. CDR3 sequence reads: CASRVAGGSDTQYF. In DNA form, the CDR3 reads TGTGCCAGCAGGGTAGCGGGAGGTTCAGATACGCAGTATTTT.

The rearrangement links TRBV18 to TRBJ2-5; D gene ambiguous. V shed 2 bases and J shed 4 bases, with 11 bases lying between them. Germline CDR1 KGHSH, CDR2 LQKENI. The CDR3 has 14 residues. The CDR3 DNA is TGTGCCAGCTCACCAGGGTACCGGTCAGAGACCCAGTACTTC. The encoded protein is CASSPGYRSETQYF.

J is TRBJ2-5 and V is TRBV5-4; 10 bases map to TRBD2. Per the germline V gene, CDR1 is SGHNT and CDR2 is YYREEE (reference sequence). The CDR3 has 14 residues. V gave up 4 bases and J gave up 4 bases; unmatched junction bases: 4. The CDR3 reads CASSPGLARETQYF. CDR3 coding DNA: TGTGCCAGCAGCCCGGGACTAGCGAGAGAGACCCAGTACTTC.

V gene TRBV12-5 combines with J gene TRBJ2-7; 7 bases are shared with TRBD1. V lost 1 base to trimming and J lost 6 bases; unmatched junction nucleotides: 12. Germline V gives CDR1 LGHNT, CDR2 FRNRAP. This CDR3 has 16 residues. The CDR3 protein is CASGLAKGQLNSEQYF. CDR3 bases: TGTGCTAGTGGTTTGGCCAAGGGACAGTTAAATTCCGAGCAGTACTTC.

The chain combines TRBV11-2 with TRBJ2-1, with D unresolved. CDR1 and CDR2 from the germline V gene are SGHAT and FQNNGV. The CDR3 is made up of 12 amino acids. V was trimmed by 1 base and J by 4 bases, leaving 2 bases between them. The CDR3 loop reads CASSLGYNEQFF. The DNA of the CDR3 is TGTGCCAGCAGCTTAGGGTACAATGAGCAGTTCTTC.

The V and J genes are TRBV7-2 and TRBJ2-7, with 9 bases identical to TRBD1. CDR1 is SGHTA, CDR2 FQGNSA, per germline. This CDR3 spans 16 amino acids. V was clipped by 3 bases and J by 0 bases; unmatched bases: 6. The CDR3 sequence: CASSFSGQGSSYEQYF. DNA for the CDR3: TGTGCCAGCAGCTTCAGTGGACAGGGGAGCTCCTACGAGCAGTACTTC.

J is TRBJ2-3 and V is TRBV11-3; 9 bases map to TRBD2. CDR3 length: 15 residues. Per germline, CDR1 SGHNT and CDR2 YENEEA. V lost 5 bases, J lost 4 bases, and 7 bases stayed unmatched. The CDR3 is CASSRRGGDADTQYF. The DNA for the CDR3 is TGTGCCAGCAGCCGGCGGGGGGGAGACGCAGATACGCAGTATTTT.

The chain links TRBV5-4 to TRBJ2-1; 7 positions agree with TRBD2. V lost 0 bases and J lost 1; bases outside the gene matches: 4. The CDR3 is made up of 16 amino acids. CDR1 and CDR2 (germline): SGHNT, YYREEE (reference sequence). This chain's CDR3 is CASSLGGGSSYNEQFF. In nucleotides, the CDR3 is TGTGCCAGCAGCTTGGGTGGCGGGAGTTCCTACAATGAGCAGTTCTTC. The whole variable domain, filled in from reference TRBV5-4 and TRBJ2-1, reads ETGVTQSPTHLIKTRGQQVTLRCSSQSGHNTVSWYQQALGQGPQFIFQYYREEENGRGNFPPRFSGLQFPNYSSELNVNALELDDSALYLCASSLGGGSSYNEQFFGPGTRLTVL.

J is TRBJ2-2 and V is TRBV5-1, with TRBD1 matching over 7 bases. CDR1 is SGHRS and CDR2 is YFSETQ in the germline V gene. Trimming at V came to 3 bases and at J to 1 base, leaving 3 bases not matched to a gene. The CDR3 is made up of 15 amino acids. CDR3 residues: CASSSRGLNTGELFF. CDR3 coding DNA: TGCGCCAGCAGCTCGAGGGGGCTGAACACCGGGGAGCTGTTTTTT.

The V and J genes are TRBV11-2 and TRBJ2-2; TRBD1 aligns across 10 bases. This CDR3 has 15 residues. After removal of 5 bases from V and 5 bases from J, the junction contained 5 bases not matched to a gene. Germline V CDR1 and CDR2: SGHAT, FQNNGV. The CDR3 reads CASSQRQGATGELFF. The CDR3 DNA reads TGTGCCAGCAGCCAACGACAGGGGGCAACCGGGGAGCTGTTTTTT.